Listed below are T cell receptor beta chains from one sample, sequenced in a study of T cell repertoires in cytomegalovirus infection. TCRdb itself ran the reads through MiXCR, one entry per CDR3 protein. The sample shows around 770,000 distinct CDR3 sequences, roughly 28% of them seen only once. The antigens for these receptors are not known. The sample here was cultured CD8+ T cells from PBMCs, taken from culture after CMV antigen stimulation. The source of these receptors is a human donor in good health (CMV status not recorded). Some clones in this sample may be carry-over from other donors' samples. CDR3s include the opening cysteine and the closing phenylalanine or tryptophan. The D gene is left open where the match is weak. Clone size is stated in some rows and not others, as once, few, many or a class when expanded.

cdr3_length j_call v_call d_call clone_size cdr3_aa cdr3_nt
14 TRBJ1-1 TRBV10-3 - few CAIMSPGQNTEAFF TGTGCCATCATGTCCCCCGGTCAGAACACTGAAGCTTTCTTT
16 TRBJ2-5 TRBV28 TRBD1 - CASSFFRQGSGETQYF TGTGCCAGCAGTTTTTTCCGACAGGGGAGTGGGGAGACCCAGTACTTC
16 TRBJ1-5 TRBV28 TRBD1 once CASSLAQGAQDQPQHF TGTGCCAGCAGTTTGGCCCAGGGGGCGCAGGATCAGCCCCAGCATTTT
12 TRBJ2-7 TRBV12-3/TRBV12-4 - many CASSSVSYEQYF TGTGCCAGCAGCTCCGTGTCCTACGAGCAGTACTTC
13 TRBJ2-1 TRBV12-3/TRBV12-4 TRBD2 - CASSPVTSREQFF TGTGCCAGCAGTCCGGTGACTAGCAGGGAGCAGTTCTTC
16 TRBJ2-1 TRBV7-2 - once CASKEGGGGPRNEQFF TGTGCCAGTAAAGAGGGGGGGGGGGGGCCTAGGAATGAGCAGTTCTTC
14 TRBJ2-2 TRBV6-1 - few CASSEEQISGELFF TGTGCCAGCAGTGAAGAACAGATCTCCGGGGAGCTGTTTTTT
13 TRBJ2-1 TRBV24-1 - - CATSEYSYNEQFF TGTGCCACCAGTGAGTATTCCTACAATGAGCAGTTCTTC
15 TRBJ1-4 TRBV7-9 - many CASRIEKGVNEKLFF TGTGCCAGCAGGATTGAGAAGGGGGTGAATGAAAAACTGTTTTTT
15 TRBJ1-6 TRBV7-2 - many CATGTGSSYNSPLHF TGTGCCACCGGGACGGGTTCCTCCTATAATTCACCCCTCCACTTT
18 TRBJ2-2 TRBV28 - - CASSPAGMAGARTGELFF TGTGCCAGCAGTCCCGCGGGGATGGCGGGGGCCCGCACCGGGGAGCTGTTTTTT
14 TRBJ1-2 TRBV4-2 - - CASSQAGNGNGYTF TGTGCCAGCAGCCAAGCTGGGAATGGGAATGGCTACACCTTC
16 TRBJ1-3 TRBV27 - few CASSPRGGNSGNTIYF TGTGCCAGCAGTCCAAGGGGCGGGAACTCTGGAAACACCATATATTTT
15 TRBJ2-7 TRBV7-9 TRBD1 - CASSFRQGNSYEQYF TGTGCCAGCAGCTTCCGACAGGGCAACTCCTACGAGCAGTACTTC
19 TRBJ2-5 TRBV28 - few CASSLYGLMDDKYQETQYF TGTGCCAGCAGTTTATACGGTTTGATGGACGACAAGTACCAAGAGACCCAGTACTTC
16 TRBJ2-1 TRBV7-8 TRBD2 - CASSLLLAGAGDEQFF TGTGCCAGCAGCCTCCTACTAGCGGGGGCGGGCGATGAGCAGTTCTTC
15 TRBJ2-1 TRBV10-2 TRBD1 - CANTGRTGGYNEQFF TGCGCCAACACCGGAAGGACAGGGGGGTACAATGAGCAGTTCTTC
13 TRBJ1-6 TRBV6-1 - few CASRTDSYSPLHF TGTGCCAGCAGAACGGACAGCTATTCACCCCTCCACTTT
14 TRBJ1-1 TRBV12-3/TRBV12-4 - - CASRRGEWNTEAFF TGTGCCAGCCGAAGGGGGGAATGGAACACTGAAGCTTTCTTT
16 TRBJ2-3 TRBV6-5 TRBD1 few CASSSRDRFLADTQYF TGTGCCAGCAGTTCCCGGGACAGGTTTTTGGCAGATACGCAGTATTTT
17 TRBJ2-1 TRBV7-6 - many CASSSTSQGLSYNEQFF TGTGCCAGCAGCTCGACTAGTCAGGGGCTATCCTACAATGAGCAGTTCTTC
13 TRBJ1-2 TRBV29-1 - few CSVWAGMNYGYTF TGCAGCGTTTGGGCGGGGATGAACTATGGCTACACCTTC
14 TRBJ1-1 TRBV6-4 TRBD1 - CASRGQGMNTEAFF TGTGCCAGCAGGGGACAGGGGATGAACACTGAAGCTTTCTTT
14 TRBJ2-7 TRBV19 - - CASTDSPLSYEQYF TGTGCCAGTACCGACAGTCCCCTCTCCTACGAGCAGTACTTC
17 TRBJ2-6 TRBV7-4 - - CASPANSRDSGANVLTF TGTGCCAGCCCGGCAAACAGCAGAGACTCTGGGGCCAACGTCCTGACTTTC
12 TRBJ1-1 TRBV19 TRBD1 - CASTAQGSEAFF TGTGCCAGTACCGCACAGGGGTCTGAAGCTTTCTTT
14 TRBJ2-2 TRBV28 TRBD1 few CASLRTGRTGELFF TGTGCCAGCCTCCGGACAGGGCGAACCGGGGAGCTGTTTTTT
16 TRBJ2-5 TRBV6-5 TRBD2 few CASSYSPGLAEETQYF TGTGCCAGCAGTTACTCGCCGGGACTAGCGGAAGAGACCCAGTACTTC
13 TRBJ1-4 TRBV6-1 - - CASGITTNEKLFF TGTGCCAGCGGGATTACAACTAATGAAAAACTGTTTTTT
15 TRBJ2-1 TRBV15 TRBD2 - CATSLGRGLNNEQFF TGTGCCACCAGCTTAGGGAGGGGACTCAACAATGAGCAGTTCTTC
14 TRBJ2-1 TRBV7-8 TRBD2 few CASSWGLAINEQFF TGTGCCAGCAGCTGGGGACTAGCGATTAATGAGCAGTTCTTC
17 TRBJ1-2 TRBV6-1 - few CASSYVLTEWGNYGYTF TGTGCCAGCAGTTACGTGTTGACAGAATGGGGCAACTATGGCTACACCTTC
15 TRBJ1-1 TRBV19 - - CVSTVMDRKNTEAFF TGTGTCAGTACCGTCATGGACAGAAAGAACACTGAAGCTTTCTTT
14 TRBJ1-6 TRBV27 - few CASTSRDINSPLHF TGTGCCAGCACCTCTAGGGATATTAATTCACCCCTCCACTTT
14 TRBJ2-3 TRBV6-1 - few CASPGLSSTDTQYF TGTGCCAGTCCGGGACTGTCTAGCACAGATACGCAGTATTTT
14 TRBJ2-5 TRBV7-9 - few CASSWTDGEETQYF TGTGCCAGCAGCTGGACAGACGGGGAAGAGACCCAGTACTTC
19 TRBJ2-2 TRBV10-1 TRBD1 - CASSESGQGLESNTGELFF TGCGCCAGCAGTGAGTCGGGACAGGGGTTGGAGTCGAACACCGGGGAGCTGTTTTTT
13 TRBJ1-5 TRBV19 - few CASSTEANQPQHF TGTGCCAGTAGTACGGAAGCCAATCAGCCCCAGCATTTT
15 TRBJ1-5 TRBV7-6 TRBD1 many CASSFRTGPNQPQHF TGTGCCAGCAGCTTCAGGACAGGGCCCAATCAGCCCCAGCATTTT
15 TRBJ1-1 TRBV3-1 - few CASSQGRGGYTEAFF TGTGCCAGCAGCCAAGGAAGGGGGGGCTACACTGAAGCTTTCTTT
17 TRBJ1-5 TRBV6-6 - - CVSSYHSGRSGNQPQHF TGTGTCAGCAGTTACCACTCGGGACGGTCGGGCAATCAGCCCCAGCATTTT